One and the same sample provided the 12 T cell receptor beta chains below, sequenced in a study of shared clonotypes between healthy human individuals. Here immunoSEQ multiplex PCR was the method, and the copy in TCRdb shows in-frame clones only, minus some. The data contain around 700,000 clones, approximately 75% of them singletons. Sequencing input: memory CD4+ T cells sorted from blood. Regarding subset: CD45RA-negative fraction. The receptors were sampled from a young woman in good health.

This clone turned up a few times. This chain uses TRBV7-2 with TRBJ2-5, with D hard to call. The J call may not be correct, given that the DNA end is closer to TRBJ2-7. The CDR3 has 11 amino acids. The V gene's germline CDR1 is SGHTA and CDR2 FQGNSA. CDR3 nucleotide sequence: TGTGCCAGCAGCCTACACTACGAGCAGTACTTC. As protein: CASSLHYEQYF.

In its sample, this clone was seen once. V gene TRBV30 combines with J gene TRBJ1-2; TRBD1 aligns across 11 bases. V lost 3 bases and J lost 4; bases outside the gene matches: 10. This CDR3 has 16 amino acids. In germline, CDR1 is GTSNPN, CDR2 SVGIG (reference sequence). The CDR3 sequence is CAWRRTGGRGVYGYTF. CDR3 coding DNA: TGTGCCTGGAGGAGGACAGGGGGCCGCGGGGTCTATGGCTACACCTTC.

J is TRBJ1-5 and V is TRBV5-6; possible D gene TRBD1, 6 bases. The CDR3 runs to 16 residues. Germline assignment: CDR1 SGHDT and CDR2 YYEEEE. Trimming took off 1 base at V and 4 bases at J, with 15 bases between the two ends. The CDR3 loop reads CASSLNPGAGNQPQHF. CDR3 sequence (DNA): TGTGCCAGCAGCTTGAATCCGGGGGCAGGTAATCAGCCCCAGCATTTT.

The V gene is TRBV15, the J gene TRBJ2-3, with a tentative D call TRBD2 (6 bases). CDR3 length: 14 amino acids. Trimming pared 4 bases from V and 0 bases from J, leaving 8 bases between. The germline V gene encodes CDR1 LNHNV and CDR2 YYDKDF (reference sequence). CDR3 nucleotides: TGTGCCACCAGCAAAGGAGGGAGCACAGATACGCAGTATTTT. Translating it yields CATSKGGSTDTQYF.

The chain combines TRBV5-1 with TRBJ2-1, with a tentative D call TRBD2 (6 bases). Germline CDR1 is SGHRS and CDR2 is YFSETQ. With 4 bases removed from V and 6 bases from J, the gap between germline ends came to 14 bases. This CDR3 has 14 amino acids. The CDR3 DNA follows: TGCGCCAGCAGCCCTCGGGGACTCCGCAATGAGCAGTTCTTC. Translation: CASSPRGLRNEQFF.

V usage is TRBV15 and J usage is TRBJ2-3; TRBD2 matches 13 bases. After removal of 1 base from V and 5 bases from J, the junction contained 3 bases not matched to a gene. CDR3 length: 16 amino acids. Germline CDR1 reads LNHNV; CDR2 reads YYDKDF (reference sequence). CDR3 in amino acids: CATSRGTSGSGDTQYF. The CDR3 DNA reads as TGTGCCACCAGCAGAGGGACTAGCGGGAGTGGAGATACGCAGTATTTT. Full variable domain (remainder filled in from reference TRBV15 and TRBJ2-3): DAMVIQNPRYQVTQFGKPVTLSCSQTLNHNVMYWYQQKSSQAPKLLFHYYDKDFNNEADTPDNFQSRRPNTSFCFLDIRSPGLGDTAMYLCATSRGTSGSGDTQYFGPGTRLTVL.

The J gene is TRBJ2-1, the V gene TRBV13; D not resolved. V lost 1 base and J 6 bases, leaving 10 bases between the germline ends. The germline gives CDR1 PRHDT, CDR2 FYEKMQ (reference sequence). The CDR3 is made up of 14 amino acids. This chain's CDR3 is CASSLEVRSNEQFF. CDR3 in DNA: TGTGCCAGCAGCTTAGAGGTTCGGTCCAATGAGCAGTTCTTC.

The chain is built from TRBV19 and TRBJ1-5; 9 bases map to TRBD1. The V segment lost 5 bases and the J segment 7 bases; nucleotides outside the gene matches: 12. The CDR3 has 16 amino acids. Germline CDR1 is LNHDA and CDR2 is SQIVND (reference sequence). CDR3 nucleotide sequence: TGTGCCAGTAGTCCCCTGGGGACAGGGCTAGAGCAGCCCCAGCATTTT. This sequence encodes CASSPLGTGLEQPQHF. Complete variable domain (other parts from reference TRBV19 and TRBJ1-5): DGGITQSPKYLFRKEGQNVTLSCEQNLNHDAMYWYRQDPGQGLRLIYYSQIVNDFQKGDIAEGYSVSREKKESFPLTVTSAQKNPTAFYLCASSPLGTGLEQPQHFGDGTRLSIL.

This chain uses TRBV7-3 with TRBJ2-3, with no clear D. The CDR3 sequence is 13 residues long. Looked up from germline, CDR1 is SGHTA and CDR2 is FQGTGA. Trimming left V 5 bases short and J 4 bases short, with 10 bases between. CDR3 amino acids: CASSPARADTQYF. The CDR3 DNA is TGTGCCAGCAGCCCGGCACGGGCAGATACGCAGTATTTT. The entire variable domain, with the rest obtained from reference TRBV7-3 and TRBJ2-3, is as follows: GAGVSQTPSNKVTEKGKYVELRCDPISGHTALYWYRQSLGQGPEFLIYFQGTGAADDSGLPNDRFFAVRPEGSVSTLKIQRTERGDSAVYLCASSPARADTQYFGPGTRLTVL.

The CDR3 DNA reads TGTGCCAGCAGCCTCGACAGGACTGGGGAGCTGTTTTTT. It is translated as CASSLDRTGELFF. This chain links TRBV4-2 with TRBJ2-2; possible D gene TRBD1, 6 bases. The CDR3 has 13 amino acids. Germline V lookup: CDR1 LGHNA, CDR2 YNFKEQ. Trimming took 4 bases from V and 8 from J, leaving 11 bases between them.

CDR3 amino acids: CASSLWNTEAFF. CDR3 bases: TGTGCCAGCAGCTTGTGGAACACTGAAGCTTTCTTT. The chain combines TRBV5-6 with TRBJ1-1, with D uncertain. The CDR3 runs to 12 residues. Germline CDR1 and CDR2: SGHDT and YYEEEE. The V end was cut by 1 base, the J end by 1 base, with 2 bases between.

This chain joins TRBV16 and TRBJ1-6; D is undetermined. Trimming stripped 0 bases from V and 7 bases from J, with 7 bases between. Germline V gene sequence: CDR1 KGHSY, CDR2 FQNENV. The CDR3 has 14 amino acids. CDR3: CASSQSFSNSPLHF. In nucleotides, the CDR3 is TGTGCCAGCAGCCAATCTTTCAGCAATTCACCCCTCCACTTT.